The following is a T cell receptor (beta chain) sequence with its context. V was trimmed by 1 base and J by 0 bases, leaving 6 bases between them. From germline, CDR1 is MRHNA and CDR2 SNTAGT. CDR3 size: 14 residues. These data are taken from a study of blood T cell repertoires in COVID-19. TCRdb's copy holds only in-frame clones and misses some; the assay was immunoSEQ multiplex PCR. The sample includes around 480,000 clones, around 88% of them seen just once. The clonotype comes from a woman aged 50 to 65 with COVID-19, enrolled during active disease. The V gene is TRBV6-4, the J gene TRBJ1-1; no firm D call. The specimen was peripheral blood. Here the CDR3 DNA reads TGTGCCAGCAGTGACTGGACTTTGAACACTGAAGCTTTCTTT. Its protein product is CASSDWTLNTEAFF.